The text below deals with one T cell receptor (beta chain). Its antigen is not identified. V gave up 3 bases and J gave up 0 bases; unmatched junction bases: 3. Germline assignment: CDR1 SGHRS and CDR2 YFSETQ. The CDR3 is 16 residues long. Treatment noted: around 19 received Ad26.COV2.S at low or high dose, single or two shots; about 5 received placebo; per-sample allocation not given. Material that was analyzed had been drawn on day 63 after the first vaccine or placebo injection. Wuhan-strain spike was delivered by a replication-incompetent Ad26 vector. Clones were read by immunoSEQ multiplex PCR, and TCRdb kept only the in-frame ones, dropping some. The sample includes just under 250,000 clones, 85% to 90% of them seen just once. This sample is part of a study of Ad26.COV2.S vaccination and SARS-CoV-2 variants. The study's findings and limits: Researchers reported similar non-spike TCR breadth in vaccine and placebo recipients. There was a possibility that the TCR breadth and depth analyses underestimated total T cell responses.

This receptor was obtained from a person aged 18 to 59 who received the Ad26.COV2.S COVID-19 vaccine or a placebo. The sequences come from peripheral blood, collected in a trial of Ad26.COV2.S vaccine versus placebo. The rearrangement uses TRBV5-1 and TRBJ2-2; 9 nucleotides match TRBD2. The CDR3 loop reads CASSSIAGANTGELFF. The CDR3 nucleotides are TGCGCCAGCAGCTCAATAGCGGGAGCGAACACCGGGGAGCTGTTTTTT.